The present T cell receptor beta chain was sequenced within a study of CD8 T cells in Susac syndrome. The CDR3 consists of 13 residues. The germline gives CDR1 SGHNT, CDR2 YYREEE (reference sequence). Trimming removed 9 bases from V and 6 bases from J; junction bases left unmatched: 10. Both CD4+ and CD8+ T cells were negatively isolated, and TEMRA cells underwent FACS enrichment. Random hexamers served to reverse transcribe about 0.5 to 1 ug RNA. By means of immunoSEQ multiplex PCR, TCR beta CDR3 spanning 54 Vbeta and 13 Jbeta underwent amplification. Using its own MiXCR run on the immunoSEQ multiplex PCR reads, TCRdb lists one record per CDR3 protein. The table includes fewer than 150,000 distinct CDR3 sequences, about 92% detected once.

What was sequenced was CD4+ T cells from PBMCs. This TCR was recovered from a human donor with multiple sclerosis. This chain links TRBV5-4 with TRBJ2-3; TRBD1 agrees at 7 bases. CDR3 sequence: CAIPGGFTDTQYF. In DNA, the CDR3 is TGTGCCATCCCAGGGGGTTTTACGGATACGCAGTATTTT.